The next 22 T cell receptor beta chains were all read from a single sample in a study of identical twins (TCRdb year 2016). Library preparation used 5' RACE. Data came from an Illumina HiSeq 2000. TCRdb reprocessed the public reads (quality trimming at Q25 with fastp, clone calling with MiXCR) and kept in-frame beta chains. CDR3 protein sequences are deduplicated, and each keeps its most common genes and DNA. This sample lists 1.5 million to 2 million distinct CDR3 sequences; roughly 35% were detected once. The top ten constitute about 0.27% of the sample. Material for sequencing was cord blood. These receptors came from a newborn girl in good health.

This sequence joins TRBV7-2 and TRBJ2-4, with a tentative D call TRBD1 (5 bases). The DNA end is a closer match to TRBJ2-5, so the J assignment may be wrong. CDR3 length equals 15 residues. Germline V gene sequence: CDR1 SGHTA, CDR2 FQGNSA. The CDR3 spells CASYRCSLTNETQYF. The DNA for the CDR3 is TGTGCCAGCTACAGGTGCTCACTTACAAACGAGACCCAGTACTTC.

The table lists this clonotype with a few counts. V gene TRBV20-1 combines with J gene TRBJ2-3; no clear D gene. V dropped 3 bases and J dropped 8 bases, with 24 bases sitting between them. The CDR3 loop spans 16 amino acids. In germline, CDR1 is DFQATT, CDR2 SNEGSKA (reference sequence). The CDR3 loop reads CSARGSQFRVFSTQYF. As DNA, the CDR3 is TGCAGTGCTAGGGGGTCCCAGTTTCGGGTGTTCAGTACGCAGTATTTT.

The chain uses TRBV7-9 and TRBJ2-5, with D tentatively TRBD1 or TRBD2 (5 bases each). This CDR3 comprises 13 residues. V was shortened by 2 bases and J by 5 bases, with 9 bases between the two germline ends. Germline V gene data show CDR1 as SEHNR and CDR2 as FQNEAQ (reference sequence). The CDR3 loop reads CASSLIEGETQYF. The CDR3 DNA follows: TGTGCCAGCAGCTTAATTGAGGGGGAGACCCAGTACTTC.

The gene calls are TRBV19 and TRBJ2-1; D unclear. Between the trimmed V and J ends, which lost 2 bases and 15 bases, there was a span of 14 bases. The CDR3 loop spans 12 amino acids. Germline V gives CDR1 LNHDA, CDR2 SQIVND (reference sequence). CDR3 amino acids: CASSISGHGRFF. DNA for the CDR3: TGTGCCAGTAGTATATCCGGCCACGGCCGGTTCTTC. Full variable domain (rest looked up from reference TRBV19 and TRBJ2-1): DGGITQSPKYLFRKEGQNVTLSCEQNLNHDAMYWYRQDPGQGLRLIYYSQIVNDFQKGDIAEGYSVSREKKESFPLTVTSAQKNPTAFYLCASSISGHGRFFGPGTRLTVL.

The chain recombines TRBV7-9 with TRBJ1-6; 11 nucleotides line up with TRBD1. The CDR3 consists of 15 residues. CDR1 and CDR2 (germline): SEHNR, FQNEAQ (reference sequence). Germline trimming cut 3 bases from V and 8 bases from J; bases unmatched to any gene: 3. The DNA for the CDR3 is TGTGCCAGCAGCTTGCGGACAGGGGGCTATTCACCCCTCCACTTT. This sequence encodes CASSLRTGGYSPLHF.

This chain connects TRBV6-2 or TRBV6-3 to TRBJ1-2; TRBD1 is a possible D gene (6 bases). Germline CDR1 is MNHEY and CDR2 is SVGEGT. V lost 8 bases and J 3 bases, leaving 16 bases between the germline ends. CDR3 length: 14 amino acids. CDR3 DNA sequence: TGTGCCAGCGCGGACAGCCCAGGGTACTATGGCTACACCTTC. Its translation: CASADSPGYYGYTF.

This chain connects TRBV20-1 to TRBJ2-1; the match to TRBD2 covers 13 bases. The J call may be mistaken, given a closer DNA end match to TRBJ2-7. Germline lookup yields CDR1 DFQATT and CDR2 SNEGSKA (reference sequence). This CDR3 spans 20 amino acids. CDR3 nucleotide sequence: TGCAGTGCTAAAGTGCGTGGACTAGCGGGAGTGAACGGCCACTACAATGAGCAGTACTTC. Translated, it gives CSAKVRGLAGVNGHYNEQYF.

The rearrangement links TRBV7-9 to TRBJ1-1; maybe TRBD1 (5 bases). The CDR3 has 16 residues. Germline V lookup: CDR1 SEHNR, CDR2 FQNEAQ (reference sequence). Deletions cut 4 bases from V and 1 base from J, with 16 bases between. In nucleotides, the CDR3 is TGTGCCAGCAGCTCAACTTGGGGCAGGCCGAACACTGAAGCTTTCTTT. It is translated as CASSSTWGRPNTEAFF.

This clonotype was observed a handful of times. V usage is TRBV28 and J usage is TRBJ1-1, with 8 bases lining up with TRBD1. The CDR3 is 16 amino acids. Germline V gives CDR1 MDHEN, CDR2 SYDVKM. V lost 1 base, J lost 1 base, and 5 bases stayed unmatched. The CDR3 sequence is CASSLFTGGSNTEAFF. The CDR3 coding sequence is TGTGCCAGCAGTTTATTTACAGGGGGTTCGAACACTGAAGCTTTCTTT.

The rearrangement uses TRBV3-1 and TRBJ2-3, with 14 bases matching TRBD2. The germline gives CDR1 LGHDT, CDR2 YNNKEL (reference sequence). J lost 2 bases, V lost 2 bases, and 9 bases had no gene match. The CDR3 extends over 19 amino acids. Here the CDR3 reads CASSQYPGLAGAYTDTQYF. CDR3 bases: TGTGCCAGCAGCCAATATCCGGGACTAGCGGGAGCCTACACAGATACGCAGTATTTT.

J is TRBJ2-1 and V is TRBV18; 7 positions agree with TRBD1. The germline gives CDR1 KGHSH, CDR2 LQKENI. The CDR3 runs 15 residues. The V segment lost 3 bases and the J segment 6 bases; nucleotides outside the gene matches: 8. The DNA of the CDR3 is TGTGCCAGCTCACCTAATGGCCCAGGGGGCAATGAGCAGTTCTTC. Its protein product is CASSPNGPGGNEQFF.

This chain connects TRBV20-1 to TRBJ1-5; 9 positions agree with TRBD1. Germline loops: CDR1 DFQATT, CDR2 SNEGSKA (reference sequence). There are 12 residues in the CDR3. The CDR3 here is CSWDRGNQPQHF. The CDR3 region has the DNA TGCAGCTGGGACAGGGGCAATCAGCCCCAGCATTTT.

In regard to this clonotype: In this CDR3 the conserved last residue, phenylalanine or tryptophan, is missing, so a read error is likely. V gene TRBV29-1 combines with J gene TRBJ2-7; 8 positions agree with TRBD2. The CDR3 has 13 amino acids. The germline CDR1 and CDR2 sequences are SQVTM and ANQGSEA. V shed 3 bases and J 3 bases; nucleotides not matched to a gene: 4. This CDR3 reads CSVDLGRGYEQYL. DNA for the CDR3: TGCAGCGTTGATCTCGGGAGGGGCTACGAGCAGTACTTG.

This clonotype was counted a few times. This chain joins TRBV10-3 and TRBJ2-3; 8 nucleotides match TRBD2. The junction had 6 bases not matched to a gene; V was cut back by 8 bases and J by 2 bases. The CDR3 consists of 14 residues. CDR1 is ENHRY and CDR2 is SYGVKD in the germline V gene. The CDR3 sequence is CAIAGTRHTDTQYF. The CDR3 DNA reads TGTGCCATCGCGGGGACTAGGCACACAGATACGCAGTATTTT.

This clonotype was seen only a few times. The chain is built from TRBV20-1 and TRBJ2-3, with D possibly TRBD1 on 6 matching bases. This CDR3 region has 14 residues. V lost 6 bases to trimming and J lost 2 bases, with 15 bases between them. Germline CDR1 DFQATT, CDR2 SNEGSKA (reference sequence). Here the CDR3 DNA reads TGCAGTGCCCTCCTGACAGGCTCCACAGATACGCAGTATTTT. Translating it yields CSALLTGSTDTQYF.

The chain has TRBV5-1 and TRBJ2-5; TRBD2 aligns across 10 bases. V was pared by 2 bases and J by 2 bases, with 9 bases of the junction left unmatched. This CDR3 has 17 amino acids. The germline CDR1 and CDR2 sequences are SGHRS and YFSETQ. CDR3 in amino acids: CASSFGLAGAPQETQYF. The CDR3 nucleotides read TGCGCCAGCAGCTTCGGGCTAGCGGGAGCCCCTCAAGAGACCCAGTACTTC.

V is TRBV6-2 or TRBV6-3 and J is TRBJ2-3, with 9 bases aligning to TRBD2. Germline-derived CDR1 and CDR2 are MNHEY and SVGEGT. The J segment lost 6 bases and the V segment lost 2 bases, leaving 6 bases of the junction unmatched. CDR3 length equals 15 residues. Here the CDR3 reads CASSYPTSGRDTQYF. CDR3 coding DNA: TGTGCCAGCAGTTACCCGACTAGCGGCAGGGATACGCAGTATTTT.

This clonotype was picked up a small number of times. This chain joins TRBV7-2 and TRBJ2-4; 7 bases are shared with TRBD1. CDR1 is SGHTA and CDR2 is FQGNSA in the germline V gene. J was trimmed by 14 bases and V by 4 bases; bases with no gene match: 8. The CDR3 has 12 amino acids. The CDR3 bases are TGTGCCAGCAGCTCCCCGACAGGGCGGGAGTACTTC. Its translation: CASSSPTGREYF.

Written as DNA, the CDR3 is TGTGCCAGCAGTATCGCACAGGGGGCGCCCACCTTC. It is translated as CASSIAQGAPTF. This chain connects TRBV28 to TRBJ1-2, with TRBD1 matching 9 bases. The CDR3 extends over 12 amino acids. CDR1 MDHEN and CDR2 SYDVKM come from the germline V gene. Losses at the gene ends were 5 bases for V and 13 bases for J; bases not matched to a gene: 8.

This clonotype was seen ten or more times. The chain links TRBV9 to TRBJ2-3; tentatively, D is TRBD2 (6 bases). V was cut by 0 bases and J by 2 bases, with 10 bases left in between. CDR1 and CDR2 (germline): SGDLS, YYNGEE. The CDR3 length is 15 residues. Here the CDR3 reads CASSVAGVLTDTQYF. Written as DNA, the CDR3 is TGTGCCAGCAGCGTAGCGGGAGTCCTCACAGATACGCAGTATTTT. Variable domain in full (rest from reference TRBV9 and TRBJ2-3): DSGVTQTPKHLITATGQRVTLRCSPRSGDLSVYWYQQSLDQGLQFLIQYYNGEERAKGNILERFSAQQFPDLHSELNLSSLELGDSALYFCASSVAGVLTDTQYFGPGTRLTVL.

This clonotype was recorded a few times. The chain combines TRBV6-6 with TRBJ1-2, with 7 positions matching TRBD1. This CDR3 is 14 amino acids long. From germline, CDR1 is MNHNY and CDR2 SVGAGI (reference sequence). V was clipped by 2 bases and J by 3 bases; unmatched bases: 3. DNA of the CDR3: TGTGCCAGCAGTTACATTGGGACAGACTATGGCTACACCTTC. This translates into CASSYIGTDYGYTF.

A few counts support this clonotype. The chain combines TRBV6-2 or TRBV6-3 with TRBJ2-3; possibly TRBD1 for D (5 bases). Looked up from germline, CDR1 is MNHEY and CDR2 is SVGEGT. The CDR3 is 16 residues long. Trimming took 6 bases from V and 2 from J, leaving 18 bases between them. CDR3 in DNA: TGTGCCAGCAGCCGTCCCCCCCAGGGCCTCACAGATACGCAGTATTTT. It encodes CASSRPPQGLTDTQYF.